This T cell receptor (beta chain) was sequenced in a study of blood T cell repertoires in COVID-19. At the level of the study: Both acute and convalescent COVID-19 samples were obtained from the United States, Italy and Spain. PBMCs, B-cell-depleted T cells, or T cells were the source of the cDNA or gDNA that made up the material.

Unmatched junction bases numbered 7, after V lost 2 bases and J lost 3 bases. The CDR3 is made up of 15 amino acids. Germline CDR1 is MDHEN and CDR2 is SYDVKM. As processed by the authors: The authors estimated nucleated cell counts from reference gene primer amplification. Clones were read by immunoSEQ multiplex PCR, and TCRdb kept only the in-frame ones, dropping some. That table supplies the V and J calls and clone size; D and trimming were determined from the DNA. The sample lists 340,000 or so clones; approximately 86% were seen once. The sequencing sample was made of PBMCs or T cells enriched from blood (not recorded which). This rearrangement joins TRBV28 to TRBJ2-7, with 7 bases that match TRBD1. The clonotype originates from a woman aged 40 to 49 with acute COVID-19. CDR3 coding DNA: TGTGCCAGCAGTTTACCCCGGGACAGTTACTACGAGCAGTACTTC. This translates into CASSLPRDSYYEQYF.